The 31 T cell receptor beta chains below come from one sample, sequenced in a study of blood T cell repertoires in COVID-19. Generated by immunoSEQ multiplex PCR, the TCRdb table keeps only in-frame clones and is missing some. The sample holds 60,000 to 65,000 clones; 60% to 85% are singletons and the top ten take roughly half. Sequenced sample: peripheral blood. The receptors shown here come from a woman of 80 years or more with acute or convalescent COVID-19.

The genes are TRBV2 and TRBJ1-5, with D perhaps TRBD1 (6 bases). Trimming shortened V by 5 bases and J by 0 bases, and 14 bases separated the two germline ends. Germline assignment: CDR1 SNHLY and CDR2 FYNNEI. The CDR3 has 16 residues. The CDR3 bases are TGTGCCAGCAGTAACACCGGGACACCTAGCAATCAGCCCCAGCATTTT. Translation gives CASSNTGTPSNQPQHF.

The V gene is TRBV19, the J gene TRBJ1-5; D unresolved. V was cut by 6 bases and J by 0 bases, with 15 bases left in between. Germline lookup yields CDR1 LNHDA and CDR2 SQIVND (reference sequence). The CDR3 sequence is 16 residues long. The CDR3 nucleotides are TGTGCCAGTAGAGTCCTAGGGAGATATAGCAATCAGCCCCAGCATTTT. Its translation is CASRVLGRYSNQPQHF. Based on the CDR3 plus reference TRBV19 and TRBJ1-5, the full variable domain is DGGITQSPKYLFRKEGQNVTLSCEQNLNHDAMYWYRQDPGQGLRLIYYSQIVNDFQKGDIAEGYSVSREKKESFPLTVTSAQKNPTAFYLCASRVLGRYSNQPQHFGDGTRLSIL.

The chain has TRBV7-3 and TRBJ2-2, with D possibly matching TRBD2 (6 bases). The germline V gene encodes CDR1 SGHTA and CDR2 FQGTGA. The CDR3 is made up of 16 amino acids. V lost 4 bases and J lost 6, with 18 bases in between. CDR3: CASSSPRRDSAGELFF. The CDR3 DNA is TGTGCCAGCAGCTCCCCCCGCCGGGACTCCGCCGGGGAGCTGTTTTTT.

This chain connects TRBV10-3 to TRBJ2-7; 10 positions agree with TRBD1. The CDR3 sequence is 14 residues long. Germline loops: CDR1 ENHRY, CDR2 SYGVKD. The V segment lost 5 bases and the J segment 4 bases; nucleotides outside the gene matches: 5. CDR3 sequence reads: CAISMGQGIYEQYF. The CDR3 DNA reads as TGTGCCATCAGTATGGGACAGGGGATATACGAGCAGTACTTC.

V and J are TRBV6-5 and TRBJ1-1; D is unresolved. The V gene lost 0 bases and the J gene lost 10 bases, with 9 bases spanning the gap. Per the germline V gene, CDR1 is MNHEY and CDR2 is SVGAGI. CDR3 length: 12 amino acids. The CDR3 DNA sequence: TGTGCCAGCAGTTACTCTTCCGAGAGAGCTTTCTTT. Protein sequence: CASSYSSERAFF.

This clone was recorded only once. The CDR3, as DNA: TGTGCCAGCAGTTCCCCGGGGGTAACGAACACTGAAGCTTTCTTT. Translation: CASSSPGVTNTEAFF. V and J are TRBV28 and TRBJ1-1; possible D gene TRBD1, 5 bases. This CDR3 spans 15 amino acids. The germline V gene encodes CDR1 MDHEN and CDR2 SYDVKM. The V and J ends lost 4 bases and 1 base respectively, with 13 bases between them.

The CDR3 DNA follows: TGTGCCAGCAATCGGGACAGAGACTACGAGCAGTACTTC. It is translated as CASNRDRDYEQYF. The chain couples TRBV2 to TRBJ2-7; 7 bases line up with TRBD1. V trimming: 7 bases; J trimming: 3 bases; junction bases outside the gene matches: 6. The germline V gene encodes CDR1 SNHLY and CDR2 FYNNEI. The CDR3 extends over 13 amino acids.

The chain couples TRBV28 to TRBJ2-1; 10 bases agree with TRBD2. This CDR3 is built from 14 residues. The germline V gene has CDR1 MDHEN and CDR2 SYDVKM. V shed 6 bases, J shed 5 bases, and the junction held 4 bases outside the gene matches. The CDR3 loop reads CASSPAGGNNEQFF. DNA of the CDR3: TGTGCCAGCAGCCCAGCGGGAGGGAACAATGAGCAGTTCTTC.

This chain uses TRBV18 with TRBJ2-2; tentative D call: TRBD2 (5 bases). Germline V gene data show CDR1 as KGHSH and CDR2 as LQKENI. The CDR3 contains 18 residues. Trimming cost V 3 bases and J 1 base, with 18 bases left between them. CDR3 nucleotide sequence: TGTGCCAGCTCACCCCAAGGAGGTGGCGCCTGGAACACCGGGGAGCTGTTTTTT. It translates to CASSPQGGGAWNTGELFF.

There are many counts of this clone. The chain combines TRBV5-4 with TRBJ2-3; 9 positions match TRBD2. CDR1 and CDR2 from the germline V gene are SGHNT and YYREEE (reference sequence). This CDR3 is 17 amino acids long. Germline trimming cut 4 bases from V and 3 bases from J; bases unmatched to any gene: 12. CDR3 nucleotides: TGTGCCAGCAGCCCCGGGGGAGCGGGAGGTCGTACAGATACGCAGTATTTT. Translating it yields CASSPGGAGGRTDTQYF.

The genes are TRBV7-2 and TRBJ2-7; TRBD2 aligns across 8 bases. The V and J ends lost 5 bases and 6 bases, in that order; junction bases with no gene match: 9. Germline CDR1 reads SGHTA; CDR2 reads FQGNSA. This CDR3 contains 14 residues. The CDR3 here is CASSGAGTRSEQYF. CDR3 nucleotides: TGTGCCAGCAGCGGAGCTGGGACTAGGAGCGAGCAGTACTTC.

This clone appeared once. This rearrangement joins TRBV7-3 to TRBJ2-1, with 14 positions matching TRBD2. The V segment lost 3 bases and the J segment 9 bases; nucleotides outside the gene matches: 4. This CDR3 is built from 15 residues. Germline V gene lookup returns CDR1 SGHTA and CDR2 FQGTGA. Here the CDR3 DNA reads TGTGCCAGCAGCTTGACTAGCGGGAGGGCCCTTGAGCAGTTCTTC. Its translation is CASSLTSGRALEQFF.

The V and J genes are TRBV27 and TRBJ2-7; 7 bases map to TRBD1. Germline values: CDR1 MNHEY, CDR2 SMNVEV (reference sequence). This CDR3 comprises 15 residues. J lost 5 bases, V lost 5 bases, and 12 bases had no gene match. CDR3 bases: TGTGCCAGCAGTACACCGGGACAGACCCGAAACGAGCAGTACTTC. It codes for CASSTPGQTRNEQYF.

This chain uses TRBV25-1 with TRBJ2-4, with 10 bases fitting TRBD1. This CDR3 contains 16 residues. Trimming at V came to 5 bases and at J to 1 base, leaving 5 bases not matched to a gene. CDR1 is MGHDK, CDR2 SYGVNS, per germline. The CDR3, as DNA: TGTGCCAGCAGTACCCGACAGGGGGCGGCCAAAAACATTCAGTACTTC. Residues: CASSTRQGAAKNIQYF.

The V call is TRBV28, the J call TRBJ1-5; unclear D gene. With 7 bases removed from V and 5 bases from J, the gap between germline ends came to 12 bases. The CDR3 runs to 13 residues. CDR1 and CDR2 from the germline V gene are MDHEN and SYDVKM. The CDR3, as DNA: TGTGCCAGCACCTTATACCAGGATCAGCCCCAGCATTTT. Amino acids: CASTLYQDQPQHF.

The V gene is TRBV5-1, the J gene TRBJ2-1; weak D call: TRBD1 (6 bases). The germline V gene has CDR1 SGHRS and CDR2 YFSETQ. The CDR3 extends over 16 amino acids. V lost 4 bases to trimming and J lost 7 bases, with 21 bases between them. CDR3 sequence: CASSIWTAGEDNEQFF. The CDR3 DNA follows: TGCGCCAGCAGCATATGGACAGCCGGAGAGGATAATGAGCAGTTCTTC.

In this sample, this clone turned up a few times. The V call is TRBV19, the J call TRBJ1-6, with D unclear. Between the trimmed V and J ends, which lost 9 bases and 10 bases, there was a span of 19 bases. The CDR3 is 14 residues long. Germline CDR1 reads LNHDA; CDR2 reads SQIVND (reference sequence). The CDR3 here is CASRSSLGGSPLHF. DNA of the CDR3: TGTGCCAGCCGTAGTAGTTTGGGAGGGTCACCCCTCCACTTT.

This rearrangement joins TRBV28 to TRBJ1-5; 9 nucleotides match TRBD1. The CDR3 runs to 16 residues. CDR1 is MDHEN, CDR2 SYDVKM, per germline. V gave up 4 bases and J gave up 7 bases; unmatched junction bases: 11. The CDR3 DNA follows: TGTGCCAGCAGTTCCCGGGACAGGGAGGTTGGACAGCCCCAGCATTTT. Translated: CASSSRDREVGQPQHF.

CDR3 residues: CASSLRPSGRAYNEQFF. For the CDR3, the DNA is TGTGCCAGCAGTTTAAGGCCCAGCGGGAGGGCCTACAATGAGCAGTTCTTC. This chain links TRBV27 with TRBJ2-1; 10 positions agree with TRBD2. V gave up 2 bases and J gave up 2 bases; unmatched junction bases: 6. CDR1 and CDR2 from the germline V gene are MNHEY and SMNVEV (reference sequence). CDR3 size: 17 residues.

The CDR3 DNA reads as TGTGCCAGCAGCCCCGGGACATCCAACTATGGCTACACCTTC. Protein sequence: CASSPGTSNYGYTF. The chain uses TRBV7-6 and TRBJ1-2; possibly TRBD1 for D (6 bases). Germline loops: CDR1 SGHVS, CDR2 FNYEAQ. V lost 5 bases to trimming and J lost 2 bases, with 12 bases between them. This CDR3 has 14 residues.

The chain carries TRBV2 and TRBJ2-7; D remains unclear. Trimming took off 7 bases at V and 0 bases at J, with 4 bases between the two ends. The CDR3 covers 11 residues. Germline assignment: CDR1 SNHLY and CDR2 FYNNEI. The CDR3 DNA reads TGTGCCAGCACGCGCTCCTACGAGCAGTACTTC. Its translation: CASTRSYEQYF.

The rearrangement uses TRBV11-2 and TRBJ2-1; 10 nucleotides line up with TRBD2. The CDR3 extends over 17 amino acids. The V segment lost 5 bases and the J segment 7 bases; nucleotides outside the gene matches: 14. The V gene's germline CDR1 is SGHAT and CDR2 FQNNGV. CDR3 nucleotide sequence: TGTGCCAGCAGCCCGGGGGCCAGCGGGAGGGCGTCGAATGAGCAGTTCTTC. Its protein product is CASSPGASGRASNEQFF.

A few counts support this clone. The rearrangement joins TRBV2 to TRBJ1-1, with a weak D call TRBD1 (5 bases). V dropped 6 bases and J dropped 1 base, with 9 bases sitting between them. The CDR3 loop spans 13 amino acids. From germline, CDR1 is SNHLY and CDR2 FYNNEI. The CDR3 spells CASRGQGNTEAFF. DNA for the CDR3: TGTGCCAGCAGGGGCCAGGGGAACACTGAAGCTTTCTTT.

The J gene is TRBJ1-6, the V gene TRBV6-5; D gene ambiguous. Germline assignment: CDR1 MNHEY and CDR2 SVGAGI. V was clipped by 8 bases and J by 0 bases, with 8 bases between them. CDR3 length equals 14 residues. As DNA, the CDR3 is TGTGCCAGCGGACTCAGCTCCTATAATTCACCCCTCCACTTT. It yields the protein CASGLSSYNSPLHF.

The V and J genes are TRBV5-1 and TRBJ2-2; the D gene could be TRBD1 or TRBD2 (5 bases each). Germline V gene lookup returns CDR1 SGHRS and CDR2 YFSETQ. The length of the CDR3 is 16 residues. The CDR3, as DNA: TGCCCCTGCAGCTTGGGGCGGGCCCCCCGCACCGGGGAGCTGTTTTTT. Translated, it gives CPCSLGRAPRTGELFF.

This chain links TRBV28 with TRBJ1-3; 8 nucleotides match TRBD1. The V segment lost 6 bases and the J segment 3 bases; nucleotides outside the gene matches: 4. Germline-derived CDR1 and CDR2 are MDHEN and SYDVKM. CDR3 size: 14 residues. The CDR3 loop reads CASRSGQVGNTIYF. DNA for the CDR3: TGTGCCAGCAGATCGGGACAGGTTGGAAACACCATATATTTT. The full variable domain, in which reference TRBV28 and TRBJ1-3 provide the parts outside the CDR3, is DVKVTQSSRYLVKRTGEKVFLECVQDMDHENMFWYRQDPGLGLRLIYFSYDVKMKEKGDIPEGYSVSREKKERFSLILESASTNQTSMYLCASRSGQVGNTIYFGEGSWLTVV.

The chain couples TRBV2 to TRBJ2-2, with D maybe TRBD1 (6 bases). The germline V gene encodes CDR1 SNHLY and CDR2 FYNNEI. V was clipped by 6 bases and J by 3 bases, with 14 bases between them. The CDR3 totals 15 residues. As DNA, the CDR3 is TGTGCCAGCAGATACCGGGACACCTACACCGGGGAGCTGTTTTTT. Protein sequence: CASRYRDTYTGELFF.

The genes are TRBV15 and TRBJ1-4; a possible D gene is TRBD1 (5 bases). Germline CDR1 LNHNV, CDR2 YYDKDF (reference sequence). This CDR3 contains 13 residues. V lost 1 base and J 6 bases, leaving 6 bases between the germline ends. This CDR3 reads CATSRGRDEKLFF. The CDR3 region has the DNA TGTGCCACCAGCAGAGGCAGGGATGAAAAACTGTTTTTT.

The chain recombines TRBV28 with TRBJ1-6; no clear D. The CDR3 contains 13 residues. V was shortened by 6 bases and J by 10 bases, with 13 bases between the two germline ends. In germline, CDR1 is MDHEN, CDR2 SYDVKM. Here the CDR3 reads CASSRRTRSPLHF. The CDR3 DNA reads TGTGCCAGCAGCCGAAGAACCCGGTCACCCCTCCACTTT.

J is TRBJ2-7 and V is TRBV5-5; 7 bases are a match to TRBD1. The CDR3 sequence is 15 residues long. Trimming at V came to 3 bases and at J to 7 bases, leaving 13 bases not matched to a gene. CDR1 SGHKS and CDR2 YYEKEE come from the germline V gene (reference sequence). CDR3 in amino acids: CASSWGTGQIPEQYF. As DNA, the CDR3 is TGTGCCAGCAGCTGGGGGACGGGACAGATCCCGGAGCAGTACTTC.

J is TRBJ1-2 and V is TRBV7-2; D is uncertain. CDR1 and CDR2 from the germline V gene are SGHTA and FQGNSA. V was trimmed by 1 base and J by 4 bases, leaving 19 bases between them. The CDR3 is 17 amino acids. The CDR3 spells CASSLGAMSREGYGYTF. CDR3 DNA sequence: TGTGCCAGCAGCTTAGGCGCAATGTCACGGGAGGGCTATGGCTACACCTTC.